One sample yielded the 5 T cell receptor beta chains listed below, sequenced in a study of blood T cell repertoires in COVID-19 (dated by TCRdb to 2019 to 2021). Libraries were built with the immunoSEQ multiplex PCR assay. Entries here come from immuneACCESS through TCRdb and include only in-frame sequences with V and J called. Some clones fail to appear in such tables; in the studies checked, an unresolved V gene covers under half of the shortfall, and the cause of the remainder is unknown. The sample yields about 95,000 clones; about 85% were counted once. Around 25% of the sample comes from the top ten. The sequenced material came from peripheral blood. The receptor source for this set is a man older than 75 with active or convalescent COVID-19.

This clone was seen just once. The chain is built from TRBV30 and TRBJ1-4; 7 nucleotides match TRBD1. In germline, CDR1 is GTSNPN, CDR2 SVGIG (reference sequence). This CDR3 contains 14 residues. Germline trimming cut 0 bases from V and 7 bases from J; bases unmatched to any gene: 5. The CDR3 DNA reads as TGTGCCTGGAGTGTAGGGGGCCCGAGTGAAAAACTGTTTTTT. Translation: CAWSVGGPSEKLFF.

This clone was detected only once. The genes are TRBV7-6 and TRBJ1-1; D call uncertain. The V end was cut by 5 bases, the J end by 0 bases, with 10 bases between. CDR1 SGHVS and CDR2 FNYEAQ come from the germline V gene. This CDR3 comprises 14 residues. The DNA for the CDR3 is TGTGCCAGCAGCCCCTCCCCCTTGAACACTGAAGCTTTCTTT. This encodes CASSPSPLNTEAFF.

The V gene is TRBV18, the J gene TRBJ2-1, with TRBD2 identical over 10 bases. Germline V gene sequence: CDR1 KGHSH, CDR2 LQKENI. The CDR3 length is 16 residues. Unmatched junction bases numbered 5, after V lost 0 bases and J lost 6 bases. The chain's CDR3 is CASSPPSQRGGNEQFF. In DNA, the CDR3 is TGTGCCAGCTCACCACCGAGCCAGCGGGGGGGCAATGAGCAGTTCTTC.

This clone was found once. V usage is TRBV24-1 and J usage is TRBJ1-5; TRBD1 might be the D (5 bases). This CDR3 contains 12 residues. The V gene's germline CDR1 is KGHDR and CDR2 SFDVKD. V was pared by 10 bases and J by 4 bases, with 10 bases between. CDR3 protein: CATGGGNQPQHF. For the CDR3, the DNA is TGTGCCACGGGGGGAGGTAATCAGCCCCAGCATTTT.

The CDR3: CASSIAERGPETQYF. The CDR3 DNA is TGTGCCAGTAGTATAGCCGAGCGAGGCCCTGAGACCCAGTACTTC. The chain links TRBV19 to TRBJ2-5; D ambiguous. Trimming pared 1 base from V and 5 bases from J, leaving 14 bases between. Germline V lookup: CDR1 LNHDA, CDR2 SQIVND (reference sequence). This CDR3 region has 15 residues.